Listed below are T cell receptor beta chains from one sample, sequenced in a study of cytomegalovirus exposure and HLA in healthy donors. TCRdb keeps only in-frame clones here, not all; method: immunoSEQ multiplex PCR. This table holds around 150,000 clones, roughly four fifths found once. The sample taken for sequencing was PBMCs. Source of these receptors: a man between 35 and 55 years old in good health and CMV-seronegative. The CDR3 runs from the conserved cysteine through the conserved F or W. A D gene is named only where the DNA matches it firmly. Not every row has a clone size; where given, it reads once, few, many or a size class.

CDR3aa | CDR3nt | abundance | v_gene | d_gene | j_gene
CASSYRGGETQYF | TGTGCCAGCAGCTACAGGGGTGGAGAGACCCAGTACTTC | NA | TRBV7-9 | TRBD1 | TRBJ2-5
CASSSTGVGEQYF | TGTGCCAGCAGCTCGACAGGGGTAGGCGAGCAGTACTTC | NA | TRBV7-2 | TRBD1 | TRBJ2-7
CASSGYSAYEQYF | TGTGCCAGCAGTGGGTACAGTGCCTACGAGCAGTACTTC | NA | TRBV6-1 | NA | TRBJ2-7
CASSNRPGTARFSGNTIYF | TGTGCCAGCAGCAACCGTCCCGGGACAGCTAGGTTCTCTGGAAACACCATATATTTT | NA | TRBV7-9 | TRBD1 | TRBJ1-3
CASSERAGGPYEQYF | TGTGCCAGCTCCGAACGCGCAGGGGGCCCCTACGAGCAGTACTTC | NA | TRBV6-5 | TRBD1 | TRBJ2-7
CASSPAGAGTWEQFF | TGTGCCAGCAGCCCGGCGGGGGCAGGAACCTGGGAGCAGTTCTTC | NA | TRBV7-2 | NA | TRBJ2-1
CASRGRTGYTF | TGTGCCAGCAGGGGGAGGACCGGCTACACCTTC | NA | TRBV7-2 | NA | TRBJ1-2
CASSGSRSHEQYF | TGTGCCAGCAGTGGGTCCAGGTCCCACGAGCAGTACTTC | NA | TRBV6-1 | NA | TRBJ2-7
CASSLDRGRIMNTEAFF | TGCGCCAGCAGCTTGGACAGGGGGCGAATCATGAACACTGAAGCTTTCTTT | NA | TRBV5-1 | TRBD1 | TRBJ1-1
CAWSQTGLNTEAFF | TGTGCCTGGAGTCAAACAGGGTTGAACACTGAAGCTTTCTTT | NA | TRBV30 | NA | TRBJ1-1
CASSWDNYGYTF | TGTGCCAGTAGCTGGGACAATTATGGCTACACCTTC | NA | TRBV19 | NA | TRBJ1-2
CASRSGTAYTGELFF | TGTGCCAGTAGGTCCGGGACAGCCTACACCGGGGAGCTGTTTTTT | once | TRBV19 | TRBD1 | TRBJ2-2
CASSIRGARGETQYF | TGTGCCAGTAGTATCCGGGGGGCGCGGGGAGAGACCCAGTACTTC | NA | TRBV19 | NA | TRBJ2-5
CASSSGEGYEQYF | TGTGCCAGCAGCTCGGGCGAGGGCTACGAGCAGTACTTC | NA | TRBV11-3 | NA | TRBJ2-7
CASSATGPVGYEQYF | TGTGCCAGCAGCGCGACAGGACCCGTCGGCTACGAGCAGTACTTC | NA | TRBV7-9 | NA | TRBJ2-7
CASSYRGPGNTIYF | TGTGCCAGCAGTTACAGGGGGCCTGGAAACACCATATATTTT | NA | TRBV6-5 | TRBD1 | TRBJ1-3
CASSLGQARSEKLFF | TGTGCCAGCAGCTTGGGACAGGCACGGAGTGAAAAACTGTTTTTT | once | TRBV5-4 | NA | TRBJ1-4
CASSFGGLGNSPLHF | TGTGCCAGCAGTTTCGGGGGGTTAGGAAATTCACCCCTCCACTTT | NA | TRBV27 | NA | TRBJ1-6
CASSLHRTGGSYEQYF | TGCGCCAGCAGCTTACACCGGACAGGGGGCTCCTACGAGCAGTACTTC | few | TRBV5-1 | TRBD1 | TRBJ2-7
CASSEGTGGNQPQHF | TGTGCCAGCTCAGAGGGGACAGGGGGCAATCAGCCCCAGCATTTT | NA | TRBV18 | TRBD1 | TRBJ1-5
CAQGSREALPPEAFF | TGTGCCCAGGGGTCAAGGGAAGCTTTACCTCCTGAAGCTTTCTTT | NA | TRBV2 | NA | TRBJ1-1
CASSLGGEKLFF | TGTGCCAGCAGCTTGGGGGGGGAAAAACTGTTTTTT | NA | TRBV7-6 | NA | TRBJ1-4
CSVVRIAGGGNEQFF | TGCAGCGTTGTCCGCATAGCGGGGGGAGGCAATGAGCAGTTCTTC | once | TRBV29-1 | TRBD2 | TRBJ2-1
CASSQDPLPNTGELFF | TGCGCCAGCAGCCAAGATCCCCTTCCGAACACCGGGGAGCTGTTTTTT | NA | TRBV4-1 | NA | TRBJ2-2
CASSYNRGDYEQYF | TGTGCCAGCTCATATAATCGGGGGGACTACGAGCAGTACTTC | NA | TRBV18 | TRBD2 | TRBJ2-7
CASSVRDDSPLHF | TGTGCCAGCAGCGTACGAGATGATTCACCCCTCCACTTT | few | TRBV9 | NA | TRBJ1-6
CASSDPSGGWGTDTQYF | TGCGCCAGCAGTGATCCCAGCGGCGGGTGGGGCACAGATACGCAGTATTTT | few | TRBV10-1 | NA | TRBJ2-3
CASSLLDNQPQHF | TGTGCCAGCAGTTTACTAGACAATCAGCCCCAGCATTTT | NA | TRBV6-6 | NA | TRBJ1-5
CAIAQNNQPQHF | TGTGCCATCGCTCAGAACAATCAGCCCCAGCATTTT | NA | TRBV10-3 | NA | TRBJ1-5
CASEGGTQADTQYF | TGTGCCAGCGAGGGCGGGACCCAGGCAGATACGCAGTATTTT | NA | TRBV6-1 | NA | TRBJ2-3
CAWSVTGYGYTF | TGTGCCTGGAGTGTAACTGGCTATGGCTACACCTTC | NA | TRBV30 | NA | TRBJ1-2
CASTLLTGGEQYF | TGTGCCAGCACCCTACTTACAGGTGGCGAGCAGTACTTC | NA | TRBV6-5 | NA | TRBJ2-7
CASSLRGQGYEQYF | TGTGCCAGCAGTTTGAGGGGGCAGGGCTACGAGCAGTACTTC | NA | TRBV27 | TRBD1 | TRBJ2-7
CASSPNRQGPTGELFF | TGTGCCAGCTCACCAAATAGACAGGGGCCCACTGGGGAGCTGTTTTTT | NA | TRBV18 | TRBD1 | TRBJ2-2
CASSAAGSTIYF | TGTGCCAGCAGCGCCGCCGGGAGCACCATATATTTT | once | TRBV6-6 | NA | TRBJ1-3
CASSRGRGGGLPTDTQYF | TGTGCCAGCAGCCGAGGGAGGGGCGGGGGGCTACCCACAGATACGCAGTATTTT | NA | TRBV11-2 | TRBD2 | TRBJ2-3
CAWSSQRNTIYF | TGTGCCTGGAGTTCACAGCGAAACACCATATATTTT | NA | TRBV30 | NA | TRBJ1-3
CASSELASGARGNTEAFF | TGTGCCAGCAGTGAATTAGCGTCGGGAGCCCGGGGGAACACTGAAGCTTTCTTT | NA | TRBV25-1 | NA | TRBJ1-1
CASSEGARAGYTF | TGTGCCAGCAGTGAGGGGGCGCGAGCTGGCTACACCTTC | NA | TRBV28 | TRBD1 | TRBJ1-2
CASSQVPYCEAFF | TGCGCCAGCAGCCAAGTCCCTTATTGTGAAGCTTTCTTT | NA | TRBV4-3 | NA | TRBJ1-1
CASSTGTGITGELFF | TGTGCCAGCAGTACCGGGACAGGGATCACCGGGGAGCTGTTTTTT | NA | TRBV6-5 | TRBD1 | TRBJ2-2
CASSQDRGGYTF | TGTGCCAGCAGCCAGGACAGGGGAGGCTACACCTTC | NA | TRBV5-4 | TRBD1 | TRBJ1-2
CASSQRDTFVGTQYF | TGTGCCAGCAGCCAACGGGACACCTTCGTAGGGACCCAGTACTTC | NA | TRBV7-6 | NA | TRBJ2-5
CAIRYDSPGETQYF | TGTGCCATCAGATACGACAGCCCCGGGGAGACCCAGTACTTC | NA | TRBV10-3 | NA | TRBJ2-5
CASSLTWDRVKREQYF | TGCGCCAGCAGCCTGACTTGGGACAGGGTGAAACGGGAGCAGTACTTC | few | TRBV5-1 | TRBD1 | TRBJ2-5
CAISDLAAGSTEAFF | TGTGCCATCAGTGACTTGGCAGCCGGGAGCACTGAAGCTTTCTTT | NA | TRBV10-3 | NA | TRBJ1-1
CASSRGGRRPEKLFF | TGTGCCAGCAGCCGGGGGGGGCGTCGTCCTGAAAAACTGTTTTTT | NA | TRBV5-4 | NA | TRBJ1-4
CASSGTSGGPDTQYF | TGTGCCAGCAGCGGGACTAGCGGGGGACCAGATACGCAGTATTTT | NA | TRBV7-9 | TRBD2 | TRBJ2-3
CASSVGAHNEQFF | TGTGCCAGCAGCGTAGGGGCCCACAATGAGCAGTTCTTC | NA | TRBV9 | NA | TRBJ2-1